This entry describes one TCR beta chain. This specimen belongs to a study of blood T cell repertoires in COVID-19. Across the study: The United States, Italy and Spain were the sources of the acute and convalescent COVID-19 samples. PBMCs, B-cell-depleted T cells, or T cells were the source of the cDNA or gDNA that made up the material.

As originally analysed: Estimates of nucleated cell counts were drawn from the amplification of reference gene primers. This table comes from immunoSEQ multiplex PCR, and its TCRdb copy is limited to in-frame clones, with some not included. V, J and clone size were drawn from that table, and D and trimming were deduced from the DNA. The profile shows 130,000 to 150,000 clones, just under 85% of them singletons. This CDR3 region has 16 residues. In germline, CDR1 is MNHEY, CDR2 SVGEGT. After removal of 3 bases from V and 7 bases from J, the junction contained 9 bases not matched to a gene. This TCR was sampled from a woman aged 40 to 50 with active or convalescent COVID-19. Sequencing was carried out using peripheral blood. This chain connects TRBV6-2 or TRBV6-3 to TRBJ1-5; 10 bases are shared with TRBD1. The CDR3 bases are TGTGCCAGCAGTTATAGTAGGACAGGGGGTGACCAGCCCCAGCATTTT. It specifies CASSYSRTGGDQPQHF.